These 4 T cell receptor beta chains were all obtained from the same sample, sequenced in a study of siplizumab effects on memory and regulatory T cells. Antigens for these TCRs are unknown. The authors cocultured the mixed lymphocyte reaction cells at 37 degrees C for 6 days. Generated by immunoSEQ multiplex PCR, the TCRdb table keeps only in-frame clones and is missing some. The table lists 9,000 to 13,000 clones, roughly 45% of them singletons, with over 8.5% in the top ten. The sequencing sample was made of CFSE-low (dividing) CD8+ T cells sorted from an allogeneic mixed lymphocyte reaction. Source of these receptors: a human donor in good health; the cells came from an allogeneic mixed lymphocyte reaction.

The chain combines TRBV15 with TRBJ2-7, with D unresolved. From germline, CDR1 is LNHNV and CDR2 YYDKDF (reference sequence). V was trimmed by 0 bases and J by 2 bases, leaving 5 bases between them. CDR3 length equals 13 residues. The CDR3 nucleotides read TGTGCCACCAGCAGAGACCGGACCTACGAGCAGTACTTC. Translated: CATSRDRTYEQYF.

The J gene is TRBJ1-6, the V gene TRBV9, with 7 bases aligning to TRBD1. The CDR3 covers 12 residues. Trimming removed 4 bases from V and 10 bases from J; junction bases left unmatched: 2. The germline gives CDR1 SGDLS, CDR2 YYNGEE. CDR3 loop: CASSRDSSPLHF. In DNA form, the CDR3 reads TGTGCCAGCAGCCGGGACAGCTCACCCCTCCACTTT.

This clone rates as medium-sized. The chain recombines TRBV27 with TRBJ2-7; TRBD1 matches 7 bases. J was trimmed by 1 base and V by 0 bases; bases with no gene match: 6. Germline V gene sequence: CDR1 MNHEY, CDR2 SMNVEV (reference sequence). There are 16 residues in the CDR3. The CDR3 nucleotides are TGTGCCAGCAGTTTATCTGCCGGGACAGTTTCCTACGAGCAGTACTTC. Translating gives CASSLSAGTVSYEQYF.

The chain combines TRBV27 with TRBJ1-3; no clear D. There are 15 residues in the CDR3. The V gene lost 6 bases and the J gene lost 0 bases, with 12 bases spanning the gap. Germline V CDR1 and CDR2: MNHEY, SMNVEV (reference sequence). CDR3 in amino acids: CASSDQLNSGNTIYF. The CDR3 DNA follows: TGTGCCAGCAGCGATCAGCTAAACTCTGGAAACACCATATATTTT.